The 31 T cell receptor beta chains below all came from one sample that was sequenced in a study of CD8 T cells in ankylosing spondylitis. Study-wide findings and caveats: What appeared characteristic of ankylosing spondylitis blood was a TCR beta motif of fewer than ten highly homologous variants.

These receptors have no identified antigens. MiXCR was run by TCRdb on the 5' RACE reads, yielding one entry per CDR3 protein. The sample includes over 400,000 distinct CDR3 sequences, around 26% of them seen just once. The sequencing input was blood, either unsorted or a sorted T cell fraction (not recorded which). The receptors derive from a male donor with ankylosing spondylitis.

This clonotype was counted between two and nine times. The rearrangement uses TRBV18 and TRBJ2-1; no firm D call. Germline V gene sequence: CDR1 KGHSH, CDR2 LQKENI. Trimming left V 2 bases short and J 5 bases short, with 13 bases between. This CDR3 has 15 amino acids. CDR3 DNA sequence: TGTGCCAGCTCACCAAGCTGGGCGGCGGACAATGAGCAGTTCTTC. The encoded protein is CASSPSWAADNEQFF.

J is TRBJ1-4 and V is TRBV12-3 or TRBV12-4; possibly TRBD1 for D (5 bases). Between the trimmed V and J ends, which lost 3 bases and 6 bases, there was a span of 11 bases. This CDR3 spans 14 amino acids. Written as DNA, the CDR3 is TGTGCCAGCAGTTTGGAGGTGGGGGATGAAAAACTGTTTTTT. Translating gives CASSLEVGDEKLFF.

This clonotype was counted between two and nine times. CDR3 in DNA: TGTGCCATCAGTGGTTCGGGGGGCGGCGAGACCCAGTACTTC. It yields the protein CAISGSGGGETQYF. This rearrangement joins TRBV10-3 to TRBJ2-5; possible D gene TRBD2, 7 bases. The ends were cut back, 4 bases at V and 5 bases at J, with 14 bases in the middle. CDR1 and CDR2 (germline): ENHRY, SYGVKD. The CDR3 has 14 amino acids.

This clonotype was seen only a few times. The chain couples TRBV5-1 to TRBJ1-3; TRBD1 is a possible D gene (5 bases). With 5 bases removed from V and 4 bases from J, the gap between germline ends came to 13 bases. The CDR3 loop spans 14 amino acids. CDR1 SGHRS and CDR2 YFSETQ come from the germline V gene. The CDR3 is CASSGPGTGNTIYF. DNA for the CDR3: TGCGCCAGCAGTGGGCCAGGGACCGGAAACACCATATATTTT.

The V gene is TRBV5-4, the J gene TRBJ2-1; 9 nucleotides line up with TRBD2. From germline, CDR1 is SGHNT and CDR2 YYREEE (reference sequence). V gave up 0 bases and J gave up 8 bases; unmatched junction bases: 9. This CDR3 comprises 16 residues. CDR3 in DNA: TGTGCCAGCAGCTTGGAGGAGCTAGCGGGAATGGATGAGCAGTTCTTC. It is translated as CASSLEELAGMDEQFF.

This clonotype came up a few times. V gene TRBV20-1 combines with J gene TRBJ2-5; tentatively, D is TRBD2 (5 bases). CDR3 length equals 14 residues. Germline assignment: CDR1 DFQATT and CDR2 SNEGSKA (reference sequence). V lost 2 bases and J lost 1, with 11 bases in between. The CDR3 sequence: CSARSPGFQETQYF. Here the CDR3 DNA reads TGCAGTGCTAGATCGCCGGGGTTCCAAGAGACCCAGTACTTC.

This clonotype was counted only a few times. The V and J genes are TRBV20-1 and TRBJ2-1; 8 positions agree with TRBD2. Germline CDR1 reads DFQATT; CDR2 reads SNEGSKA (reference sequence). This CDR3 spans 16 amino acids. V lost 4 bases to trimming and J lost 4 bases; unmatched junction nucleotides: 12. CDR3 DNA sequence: TGCAGTGCTATTCCCCCTTTAGCGGGATGGTACAATGAGCAGTTCTTC. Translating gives CSAIPPLAGWYNEQFF.

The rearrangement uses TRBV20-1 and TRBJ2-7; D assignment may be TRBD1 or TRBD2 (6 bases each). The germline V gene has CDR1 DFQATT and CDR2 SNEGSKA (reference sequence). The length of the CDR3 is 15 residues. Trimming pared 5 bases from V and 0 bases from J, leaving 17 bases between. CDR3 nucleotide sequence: TGCAGTGCTCCCCCGAGGAGGGGGAGCTCCTACGAGCAGTACTTC. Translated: CSAPPRRGSSYEQYF.

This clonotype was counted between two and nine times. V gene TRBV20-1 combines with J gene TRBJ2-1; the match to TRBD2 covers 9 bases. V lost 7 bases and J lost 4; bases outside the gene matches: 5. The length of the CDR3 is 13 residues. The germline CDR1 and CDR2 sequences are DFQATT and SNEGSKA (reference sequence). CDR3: CSGCGRGYNEQFF. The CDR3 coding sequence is TGCAGTGGATGCGGGAGGGGTTACAATGAGCAGTTCTTC.

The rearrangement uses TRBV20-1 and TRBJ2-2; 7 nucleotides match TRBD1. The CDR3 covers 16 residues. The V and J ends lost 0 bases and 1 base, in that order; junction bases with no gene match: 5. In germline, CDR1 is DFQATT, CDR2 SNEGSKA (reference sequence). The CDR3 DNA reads TGCAGTGCTAGAGATGCCCAGGGGGAGAACACCGGGGAGCTGTTTTTT. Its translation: CSARDAQGENTGELFF.

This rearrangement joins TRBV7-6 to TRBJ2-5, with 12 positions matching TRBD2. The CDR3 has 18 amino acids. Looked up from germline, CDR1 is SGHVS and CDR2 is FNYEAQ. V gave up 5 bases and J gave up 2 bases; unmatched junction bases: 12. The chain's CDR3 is CASSPLTSGSRVQETQYF. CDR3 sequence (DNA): TGTGCCAGCAGCCCCCTGACTAGCGGGAGTAGGGTACAAGAGACCCAGTACTTC.

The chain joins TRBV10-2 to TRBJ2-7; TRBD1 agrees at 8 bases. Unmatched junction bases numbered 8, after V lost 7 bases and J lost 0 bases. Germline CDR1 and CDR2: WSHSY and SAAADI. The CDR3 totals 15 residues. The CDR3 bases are TGCGCCAGCAACAGGGGACAGGAACTCTCCTACGAGCAGTACTTC. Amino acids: CASNRGQELSYEQYF.

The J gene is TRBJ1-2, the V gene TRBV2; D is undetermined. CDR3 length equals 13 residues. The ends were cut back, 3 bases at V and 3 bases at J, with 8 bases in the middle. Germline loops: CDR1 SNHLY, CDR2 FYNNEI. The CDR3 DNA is TGTGCCAGCAGTGAGATGAGGGACTATGGCTACACCTTC. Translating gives CASSEMRDYGYTF.

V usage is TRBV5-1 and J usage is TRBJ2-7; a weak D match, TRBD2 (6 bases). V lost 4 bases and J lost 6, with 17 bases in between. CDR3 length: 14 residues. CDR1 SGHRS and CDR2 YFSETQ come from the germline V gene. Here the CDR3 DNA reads TGCGCCAGCAGCGCCGGGAGCTTGGGAGGCGAGCAGTACTTC. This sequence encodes CASSAGSLGGEQYF. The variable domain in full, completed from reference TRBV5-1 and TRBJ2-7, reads KAGVTQTPRYLIKTRGQQVTLSCSPISGHRSVSWYQQTPGQGLQFLFEYFSETQRNKGNFPGRFSGRQFSNSRSEMNVSTLELGDSALYLCASSAGSLGGEQYFGPGTRLTVT.

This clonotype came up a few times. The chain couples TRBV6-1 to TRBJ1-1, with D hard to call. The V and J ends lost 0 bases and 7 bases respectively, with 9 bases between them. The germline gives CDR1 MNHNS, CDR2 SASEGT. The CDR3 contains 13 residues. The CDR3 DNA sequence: TGTGCCAGCAGTGAAGCCGCGTGGGTTGAAGCTTTCTTT. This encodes CASSEAAWVEAFF.

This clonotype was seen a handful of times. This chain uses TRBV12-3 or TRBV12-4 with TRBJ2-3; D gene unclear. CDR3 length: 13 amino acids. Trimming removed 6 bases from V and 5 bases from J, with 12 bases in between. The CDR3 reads CASRLPLGDTQYF. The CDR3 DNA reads TGTGCCAGCAGGCTTCCACTTGGAGATACGCAGTATTTT.

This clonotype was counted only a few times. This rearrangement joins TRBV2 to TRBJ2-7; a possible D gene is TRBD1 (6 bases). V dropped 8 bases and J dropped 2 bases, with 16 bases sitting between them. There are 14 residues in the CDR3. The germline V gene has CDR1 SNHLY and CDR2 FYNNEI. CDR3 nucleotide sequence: TGTGCCAGCCGAGGCCGGGACAAGACCTACGAGCAGTACGTC. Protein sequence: CASRGRDKTYEQYV.

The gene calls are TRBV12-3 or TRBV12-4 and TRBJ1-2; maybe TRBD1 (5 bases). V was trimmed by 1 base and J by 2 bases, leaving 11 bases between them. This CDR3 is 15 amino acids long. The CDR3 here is CASSLESGINYGYTF. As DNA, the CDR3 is TGTGCCAGCAGTTTAGAGTCAGGGATAAACTATGGCTACACCTTC.

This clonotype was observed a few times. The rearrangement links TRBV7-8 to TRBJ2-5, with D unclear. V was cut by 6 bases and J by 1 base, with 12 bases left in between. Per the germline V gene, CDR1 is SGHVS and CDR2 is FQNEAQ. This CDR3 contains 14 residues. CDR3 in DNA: TGTGCCAGCAGTCGGGCAAGCGCCCAAGAGACCCAGTACTTC. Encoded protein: CASSRASAQETQYF. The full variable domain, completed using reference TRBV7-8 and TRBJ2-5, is GAGVSQSPRYKVAKRGQDVALRCDPISGHVSLFWYQQALGQGPEFLTYFQNEAQLDKSGLPSDRFFAERPEGSVSTLKIQRTQQEDSAVYLCASSRASAQETQYFGPGTRLLVL.

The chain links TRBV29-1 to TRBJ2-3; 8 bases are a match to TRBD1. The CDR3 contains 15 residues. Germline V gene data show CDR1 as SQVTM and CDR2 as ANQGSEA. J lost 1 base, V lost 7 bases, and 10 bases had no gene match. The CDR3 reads CSGLPQQGGTDTQYF. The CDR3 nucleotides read TGCAGCGGGCTTCCCCAACAGGGGGGCACAGATACGCAGTATTTT.

Here the CDR3 DNA reads TGTGCCAGCAGCTTAGAAGGCTACTCCTACGAGCAGTACTTC. Translating gives CASSLEGYSYEQYF. V and J are TRBV7-2 and TRBJ2-7; D not certain. CDR3 length: 14 residues. Trimming left V 1 base short and J 0 bases short, with 7 bases between. Germline values: CDR1 SGHTA, CDR2 FQGNSA.

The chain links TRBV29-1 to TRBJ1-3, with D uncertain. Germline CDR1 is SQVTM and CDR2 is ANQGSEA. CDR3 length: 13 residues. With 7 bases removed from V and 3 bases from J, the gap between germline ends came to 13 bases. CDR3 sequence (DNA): TGCAGCGCCACGGGTTTCAGTGGAAACACCATATATTTT. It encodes CSATGFSGNTIYF. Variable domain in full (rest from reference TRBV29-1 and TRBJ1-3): SAVISQKPSRDICQRGTSLTIQCQVDSQVTMMFWYRQQPGQSLTLIATANQGSEATYESGFVIDKFPISRPNLTFSTLTVSNMSPEDSSIYLCSATGFSGNTIYFGEGSWLTVV.

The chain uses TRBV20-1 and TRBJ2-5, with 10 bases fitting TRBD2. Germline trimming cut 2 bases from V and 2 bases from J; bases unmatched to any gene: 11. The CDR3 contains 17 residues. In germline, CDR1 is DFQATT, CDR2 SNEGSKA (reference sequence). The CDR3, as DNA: TGCAGTGCTAGACCCAGCGGGAGGGCCAACCCTCAAGAGACCCAGTACTTC. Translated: CSARPSGRANPQETQYF.

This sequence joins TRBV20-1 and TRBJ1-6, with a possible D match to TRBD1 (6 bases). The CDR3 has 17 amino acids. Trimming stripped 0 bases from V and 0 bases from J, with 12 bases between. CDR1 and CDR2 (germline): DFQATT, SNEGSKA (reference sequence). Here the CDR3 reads CSAREEGRGSYNSPLHF. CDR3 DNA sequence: TGCAGTGCTAGAGAAGAGGGCAGGGGCTCCTATAATTCACCCCTCCACTTT.

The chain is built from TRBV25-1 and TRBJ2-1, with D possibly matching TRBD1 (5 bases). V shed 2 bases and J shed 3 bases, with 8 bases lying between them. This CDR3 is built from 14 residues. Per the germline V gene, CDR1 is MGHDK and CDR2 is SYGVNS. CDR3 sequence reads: CASSEEQVYNEQFF. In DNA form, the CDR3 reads TGTGCCAGCAGTGAAGAACAGGTCTACAATGAGCAGTTCTTC. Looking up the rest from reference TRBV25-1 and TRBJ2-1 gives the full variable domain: EADIYQTPRYLVIGTGKKITLECSQTMGHDKMYWYQQDPGMELHLIHYSYGVNSTEKGDLSSESTVSRIRTEHFPLTLESARPSHTSQYLCASSEEQVYNEQFFGPGTRLTVL.

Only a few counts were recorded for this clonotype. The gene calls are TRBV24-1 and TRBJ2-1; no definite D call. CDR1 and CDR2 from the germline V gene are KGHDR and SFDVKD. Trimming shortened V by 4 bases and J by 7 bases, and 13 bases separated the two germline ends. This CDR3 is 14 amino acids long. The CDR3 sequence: CATSDSLNTNEQFF. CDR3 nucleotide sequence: TGTGCCACCAGTGACTCTCTTAACACGAATGAGCAGTTCTTC.

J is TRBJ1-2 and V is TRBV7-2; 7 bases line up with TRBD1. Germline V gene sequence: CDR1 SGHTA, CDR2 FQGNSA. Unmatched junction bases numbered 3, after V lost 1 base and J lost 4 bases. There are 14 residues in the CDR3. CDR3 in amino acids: CASSLDTGVYGYTF. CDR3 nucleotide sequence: TGTGCCAGCAGCTTAGATACAGGGGTCTATGGCTACACCTTC.

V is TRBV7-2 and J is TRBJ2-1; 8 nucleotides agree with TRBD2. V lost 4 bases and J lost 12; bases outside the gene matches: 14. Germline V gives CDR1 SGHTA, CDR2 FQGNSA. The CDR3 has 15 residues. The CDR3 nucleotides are TGTGCCAGCAGCTCTACTAGCGGAGGCGGAGTATGGCAGTTCTTC. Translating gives CASSSTSGGGVWQFF.

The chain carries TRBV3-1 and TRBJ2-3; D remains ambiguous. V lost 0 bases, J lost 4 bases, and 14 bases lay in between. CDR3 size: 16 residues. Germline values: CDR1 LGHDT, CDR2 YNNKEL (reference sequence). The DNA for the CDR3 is TGTGCCAGCAGCCAAGATCTCTCGCCACGGGCAGATACGCAGTATTTT. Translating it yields CASSQDLSPRADTQYF.

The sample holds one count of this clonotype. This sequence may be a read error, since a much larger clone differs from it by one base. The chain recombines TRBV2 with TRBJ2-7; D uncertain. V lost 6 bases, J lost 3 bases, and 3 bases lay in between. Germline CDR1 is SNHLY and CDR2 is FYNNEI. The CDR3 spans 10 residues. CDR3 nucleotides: TGTGCCAGCAGGGACTACGAGCAGTACTTC. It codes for CASRDYEQYF.

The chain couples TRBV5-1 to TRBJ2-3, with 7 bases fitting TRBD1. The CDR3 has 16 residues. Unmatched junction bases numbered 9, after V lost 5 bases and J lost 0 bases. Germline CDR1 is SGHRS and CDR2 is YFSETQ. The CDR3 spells CASRVGTDSSTDTQYF. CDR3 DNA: TGCGCCAGCAGGGTGGGGACAGACTCTAGCACAGATACGCAGTATTTT.